This is a list of T cell receptor beta chains from one sample in a study of Ad26.COV2.S vaccination and SARS-CoV-2 variants. Libraries were prepared by immunoSEQ multiplex PCR; TCRdb keeps only in-frame clonotypes and omits some of them. Of 350,000 to 600,000 clones in the sample, approximately 90% were seen once. Source: peripheral blood, taken in a trial of Ad26.COV2.S vaccine versus placebo. These receptors all stem from a person between 18 and 65 years old who received the Ad26.COV2.S COVID-19 vaccine or a placebo. Each CDR3 is given with its conserved first and last residue. D genes are given only for firm matches. For some rows the clone size is stated as once, few or many, or as a class when expanded; others skip it.

CDR3nt	CDR3aa	d_gene	v_gene	j_gene	abundance
TGTGCCAGCAGCCTCCGGGACAGGTATTATTCACCCCTCCACTTT	CASSLRDRYYSPLHF	TRBD1	TRBV3-1/TRBV3-2	TRBJ1-6	.
TGTGCCAGCAGTGACCCTGACAGGAGACATGAAGCTTTCTTT	CASSDPDRRHEAFF	.	TRBV6-1	TRBJ1-1	.
TGTGCCCGGGCGGGACCGAGGAACACCGGGGAGCTGTTTTTT	CARAGPRNTGELFF	.	TRBV30	TRBJ2-2	once
TGTGCCAGCAGCCTTCGAACACTTCAAGAGACCCAGTACTTC	CASSLRTLQETQYF	.	TRBV4-2	TRBJ2-5	.
TGTGCCTGGAGTTCCGACCTAATGGAAGGGCAAGAGACCCAGTACTTC	CAWSSDLMEGQETQYF	.	TRBV30	TRBJ2-5	.
TGTGCCAGCAGTTACAGGGACAGGGGCTTGAACACTGAAGCTTTCTTT	CASSYRDRGLNTEAFF	TRBD1	TRBV6-2/TRBV6-3	TRBJ1-1	.
TGTGCCAGCAGTTTGAGGTACGAGCAGTACTTC	CASSLRYEQYF	.	TRBV28	TRBJ2-7	.
TGTGCCAGCAGCTTAGCTCTGCGGTACGAGCAGTACTTC	CASSLALRYEQYF	.	TRBV7-8	TRBJ2-7	.
TGTGCCACCAGTGACCCACAGGGCGGCACGCAGTATTTT	CATSDPQGGTQYF	.	TRBV24-1	TRBJ2-3	.
TGTGCCAGCAGCCAAGGGGCAGGGATAAATCAGCCCCAGCATTTT	CASSQGAGINQPQHF	.	TRBV3-1/TRBV3-2	TRBJ1-5	.
TGTGCCAGCTCACCTCCGGGACTTAAAAACATTCAGTACTTC	CASSPPGLKNIQYF	.	TRBV18	TRBJ2-4	once
TGTGCCAGCAGCTCGTGGGAAACTAATGAAAAACTGTTTTTT	CASSSWETNEKLFF	.	TRBV6-2/TRBV6-3	TRBJ1-4	.
TGTGCCAGCAGTTTCACAGGGGGCGCGAACACCGGGGAGCTGTTTTTT	CASSFTGGANTGELFF	TRBD1	TRBV28	TRBJ2-2	.
TGTGCCAGTAGCGGGGACAGGCGCAATGAGCAGTTCTTC	CASSGDRRNEQFF	TRBD1	TRBV19	TRBJ2-1	once
TGTGCCAGCAGTTCAACTAGGCGGCGGGAGATGGGTGAGCAGTTCTTC	CASSSTRRREMGEQFF	TRBD2	TRBV28	TRBJ2-1	.
TGTGCCAGCAGTTACGATGGAAACACCATATATTTT	CASSYDGNTIYF	.	TRBV6-5	TRBJ1-3	.
TGTGCCAGCAGCTTAGACAGGGCTGGAAACACCATATATTTT	CASSLDRAGNTIYF	.	TRBV7-2	TRBJ1-3	.
TGTGCCAGCAGTTCCCAGCCTAACACAGATACGCAGTATTTT	CASSSQPNTDTQYF	.	TRBV6-2/TRBV6-3	TRBJ2-3	.
TGTGCCAGCAGTTACCCCGGTGAGCAGTTCTTC	CASSYPGEQFF	.	TRBV27	TRBJ2-1	.
TGTGCCAGCAGCTCCGATGGAAGCGGGCACTACGAGCAGTACTTC	CASSSDGSGHYEQYF	.	TRBV11-2	TRBJ2-7	.
TGTGCCACCAGTGATACCCTCCGGACAGGGGGCCTTACCGGGGAGCTGTTTTTT	CATSDTLRTGGLTGELFF	TRBD1	TRBV24-1	TRBJ2-2	.
TGTGCCAGCAGCCCCGGAAGGGCTCGGCAATCGGCCCAGTACTTC	CASSPGRARQSAQYF	.	TRBV6-5	TRBJ2-5	.
TGTGCCAGCAGTGAGGGCAGGGGAGGCGAGCAGTACTTC	CASSEGRGGEQYF	.	TRBV2	TRBJ2-7	.
TGTGCCAGCAGTTCCCCGGCAGGGGGATTGACTGAAGCTTTCTTT	CASSSPAGGLTEAFF	TRBD1	TRBV27	TRBJ1-1	.
TGTGCCAGCAGTTTGACCAGCGGGGAGCTGTTTTTT	CASSLTSGELFF	.	TRBV27	TRBJ2-2	.
TGTGCCAGCTCACCATCCACAGGGATTGGAGAGACCCAGTACTTC	CASSPSTGIGETQYF	.	TRBV18	TRBJ2-5	few
TGTGCCAGCAGTCAAGGGACAGGGAGGCAGTTCTTC	CASSQGTGRQFF	TRBD1	TRBV3-1/TRBV3-2	TRBJ2-1	.
TGTGCCATCAGTGAACGAAAACTAGCGGTCTCCTACGAGCAGTACTTC	CAISERKLAVSYEQYF	TRBD2	TRBV10-3	TRBJ2-7	.
TGTGCCAGCAGTGGCGGACGGGTGAGCAATCAGCCCCAGCATTTT	CASSGGRVSNQPQHF	.	TRBV28	TRBJ1-5	few
TGTGCCAGCAGTTCGTCCCTGACCTCCTACAATGAGCAGTTCTTC	CASSSSLTSYNEQFF	.	TRBV27	TRBJ2-1	.
TGTGCCAGCAGACAGGGGAGTGCTGAAGCTTTCTTT	CASRQGSAEAFF	TRBD1	TRBV2	TRBJ1-1	.
TGTGCCAGCAGCTTCCCTGGAAACACCATATATTTT	CASSFPGNTIYF	.	TRBV7-6	TRBJ1-3	.
TGCGCCAGCAGCTTGGGGCCCTGGGACAGTGACGAGCAGTACTTC	CASSLGPWDSDEQYF	TRBD1	TRBV5-1	TRBJ2-7	.
TGTGCCAGCAGTCACTCGCTAGCGGGGGGAGACAATGAGCAGTTCTTC	CASSHSLAGGDNEQFF	TRBD2	TRBV28	TRBJ2-1	.
TGTGCCAGCAGTGAATTTAAAGGGTTTATGAACACCGGGGAGCTGTTTTTT	CASSEFKGFMNTGELFF	.	TRBV2	TRBJ2-2	once
TGTGCCAGCAGTCAACAGCTTAATGAAAAACTGTTTTTT	CASSQQLNEKLFF	.	TRBV27	TRBJ1-4	.
TGTGCCAGCAACTCCAATCGTGAATTTGGGACAGGGGAAGAGACCCAGTACTTC	CASNSNREFGTGEETQYF	TRBD1	TRBV11-2	TRBJ2-5	once
TGTGCCAGCAGCCTCATTCCGTGGGGCTACGAGCAGTACTTC	CASSLIPWGYEQYF	.	TRBV13	TRBJ2-7	.
TGCGCCAGCAGCGGACAGGGTCAAAGCACTGAAGCTTTCTTT	CASSGQGQSTEAFF	TRBD1	TRBV5-1	TRBJ1-1	.
TGTGCCGCAAACAGACAGGGTTATTCACCCCTCCACTTT	CAANRQGYSPLHF	TRBD1	TRBV30	TRBJ1-6	.
TGCGCCAGCAGCTTAGCACAGGGGATAATGAACACTGAAGCTTTCTTT	CASSLAQGIMNTEAFF	TRBD1	TRBV5-1	TRBJ1-1	.